Listed below are T cell receptor beta chains from one sample, sequenced in a study of blood T cell repertoires in COVID-19. Some clones are missing from TCRdb's copy, which holds only in-frame ones; the method was immunoSEQ multiplex PCR. The profile covers around 250,000 clones, with 75% to 90% appearing a single time and around 1.8% taken by the ten largest. Sequencing was performed on PBMCs or T cells enriched from blood (not recorded which). The receptors here all came from a woman in her 50s who had recovered from COVID-19. CDR3s include the opening cysteine and the closing phenylalanine or tryptophan. The D gene is left open where the match is weak. Size values are once, few and many counts, or a class for expanded clones, and some rows have none.

TRBV5-4,TRBJ2-1,16,TRBD2,NA,TGTGCCAGCAGCTTGGGAGGGGCGACTAGCGTCAATGAGCAGTTCTTC,CASSLGGATSVNEQFF
TRBV3-1/TRBV3-2,TRBJ2-1,16,TRBD1,NA,TGTGCCAGCAGCCCGATAGGGACAGGGATGTACAATGAGCAGTTCTTC,CASSPIGTGMYNEQFF
TRBV5-1,TRBJ2-1,16,TRBD1,NA,TGCGCCAGCAGCTTGGGGGACAGGGGAGCCTACAATGAGCAGTTCTTC,CASSLGDRGAYNEQFF
TRBV5-1,TRBJ1-1,15,NA,NA,TGCGCCAGCAGCTCGGACCCACAGGGTTGGACTGAAGCTTTCTTT,CASSSDPQGWTEAFF
TRBV10-3,TRBJ2-2,15,TRBD1,NA,TGTGCCATCAGTGAGGGACAGGGGAACACCGGGGAGCTGTTTTTT,CAISEGQGNTGELFF
TRBV4-1,TRBJ1-1,14,NA,NA,TGCGCCAGCAGCCAAGAAAGCGGCGGGGGGCATGCTTTCTTT,CASSQESGGGHAFF
TRBV28,TRBJ1-2,12,NA,NA,TGTGCCAGCAGTTTAACAGGGAATGGCTACACCTTC,CASSLTGNGYTF
TRBV19,TRBJ1-1,14,NA,NA,TGTGCCAGTAGTATAGCTCGACAGAACACTGAAGCTTTCTTT,CASSIARQNTEAFF
TRBV7-9,TRBJ2-7,15,NA,NA,TGTGCCAGCAGTCCGCCCGGGGGGCTTTTGGGCGAGCAGTACTTC,CASSPPGGLLGEQYF
TRBV18,TRBJ1-6,16,NA,NA,TGTGCCAGCTCACCACTTACGGGAAAAAATAATTCACCCCTCCACTTT,CASSPLTGKNNSPLHF
TRBV7-8,TRBJ2-7,16,NA,NA,TGTGCCAGCAGCCCACAGAGGGCGACACGGAGCTACGAGCAGTACTTC,CASSPQRATRSYEQYF
TRBV5-1,TRBJ2-2,16,TRBD1,NA,TGCGCCAGCAGCCGACAGGGGGCGGGGAACACCGGGGAGCTGTTTTTT,CASSRQGAGNTGELFF
TRBV28,TRBJ2-7,14,NA,NA,TGTGCCAGCAGTCTTACGGGGAGTACCTACGAGCAGTACTTC,CASSLTGSTYEQYF
TRBV24-1,TRBJ1-5,15,TRBD1,once,TGTGCCACCAGTGAAGATGACAGGGCCAATCAGCCCCAGCATTTT,CATSEDDRANQPQHF
TRBV7-9,TRBJ1-2,13,TRBD1,NA,TGTGCCAGCAGCGAAGGGACAGCCGATGGCTACACCTTC,CASSEGTADGYTF
TRBV7-3,TRBJ2-3,14,NA,once,TGTGCCAGCAGCGGTGGGAGCGGGACAGATACGCAGTATTTT,CASSGGSGTDTQYF
TRBV6-5,TRBJ2-7,14,TRBD2,NA,TGTGCCAGCACCTTTGGCGGGAGACTCAACGAGCAGTACTTC,CASTFGGRLNEQYF
TRBV2,TRBJ1-3,16,TRBD1,NA,TGTGCCAGCAGTGGGGGCCCGGACAGGGCTGGAAACACCATATATTTT,CASSGGPDRAGNTIYF
TRBV28,TRBJ1-1,13,NA,NA,TGTGCCAGCAGCTTGGCGGGACGCACTGAAGCTTTCTTT,CASSLAGRTEAFF
TRBV7-6,TRBJ2-1,17,TRBD2,NA,TGTGCCAGCAGCCCCAGACTAGCGGGGCACTCCTACAATGAGCAGTTCTTC,CASSPRLAGHSYNEQFF